These 28 T cell receptor beta chains originate from one sample sequenced in a study of shared clonotypes between healthy human individuals. Assay: immunoSEQ multiplex PCR; the TCRdb copy retains only in-frame clones and omits some. The sample consists of a few million clones, 90% to 95% of them appearing once. Sequencing was done on a sample of naive CD4+ T cells sorted from blood. Subset noted: CD45RA+ positively selected. These receptor sequences come from a man aged 18 to 29 in good health.

This clone has just one count. V is TRBV5-4 and J is TRBJ2-3, with 10 bases fitting TRBD1. Germline-derived CDR1 and CDR2 are SGHNT and YYREEE (reference sequence). CDR3 length: 20 amino acids. J lost 3 bases, V lost 1 base, and 17 bases had no gene match. The CDR3 protein is CASSLRFVPGQGLRTDTQYF. In DNA form, the CDR3 reads TGTGCCAGCAGCTTGAGATTTGTCCCGGGACAGGGGCTCCGGACAGATACGCAGTATTTT.

Regarding this clone: Other DNA sequences in the same sample also yield this CDR3. The chain couples TRBV7-2 to TRBJ1-6, with D uncertain. Trimming took 2 bases from V and 7 from J, leaving 3 bases between them. CDR3 length: 12 amino acids. Germline V lookup: CDR1 SGHTA, CDR2 FQGNSA. The DNA for the CDR3 is TGTGCCAGCAGCTTACCCAATTCACCCCTCCACTTT. It codes for CASSLPNSPLHF.

The gene calls are TRBV15 and TRBJ2-7; D might be TRBD1 or TRBD2, each matching 6 bases. Trimming pared 2 bases from V and 2 bases from J, leaving 16 bases between. CDR3 length equals 16 residues. Germline lookup yields CDR1 LNHNV and CDR2 YYDKDF (reference sequence). CDR3 DNA sequence: TGTGCCACCAGCAGATCTCCCGGGGGCGGTACCTACGAGCAGTACTTC. Translation: CATSRSPGGGTYEQYF.

This chain connects TRBV5-1 to TRBJ2-3; 7 bases agree with TRBD2. V shed 9 bases, J shed 0 bases, and the junction held 7 bases outside the gene matches. The CDR3 runs to 14 residues. Per the germline V gene, CDR1 is SGHRS and CDR2 is YFSETQ. This chain's CDR3 is CATKRDGSTDTQYF. The CDR3 DNA follows: TGCGCCACCAAGCGGGACGGAAGCACAGATACGCAGTATTTT.

CDR3 in DNA: TGTGCCAGCAGTGACAGGGTAATTGAAAAACTGTTTTTT. The encoded protein is CASSDRVIEKLFF. This chain joins TRBV2 and TRBJ1-4; TRBD1 might be the D (5 bases). The V end was cut by 3 bases, the J end by 7 bases, with 9 bases between. The CDR3 sequence is 13 residues long. Germline CDR1 SNHLY, CDR2 FYNNEI.

The chain couples TRBV28 to TRBJ1-1; the D gene is possibly TRBD1 (5 bases). Per the germline V gene, CDR1 is MDHEN and CDR2 is SYDVKM. V was cut by 7 bases and J by 4 bases, with 16 bases left in between. There are 14 residues in the CDR3. The CDR3 sequence is CASIPGLRGTEAFF. The CDR3 DNA follows: TGTGCCAGCATTCCGGGTCTAAGGGGCACTGAAGCTTTCTTT. The variable domain in full, with the rest retrieved from reference TRBV28 and TRBJ1-1, is DVKVTQSSRYLVKRTGEKVFLECVQDMDHENMFWYRQDPGLGLRLIYFSYDVKMKEKGDIPEGYSVSREKKERFSLILESASTNQTSMYLCASIPGLRGTEAFFGQGTRLTVV.

This clone was observed a single time. V usage is TRBV4-3 and J usage is TRBJ2-7; a weak D match, TRBD2 (5 bases). Trimming cost V 4 bases and J 5 bases, with 12 bases left between them. The CDR3 has 13 residues. Germline V lookup: CDR1 LGHNA, CDR2 YSLEER. The CDR3 nucleotides are TGCGCCAGCAGCCCCGAGTCGGGGAACGAGCAGTACTTC. Protein sequence: CASSPESGNEQYF.

The CDR3 DNA sequence: TGTGCCAGCAGCCCCGAAGGAGGTGCAGGGGGCCGAGGCTACACCTTC. Its translation: CASSPEGGAGGRGYTF. This chain connects TRBV7-2 to TRBJ1-2, with 8 bases that match TRBD1. Trimming took 5 bases from V and 8 from J; bases not matched to a gene: 16. Germline V CDR1 and CDR2: SGHTA, FQGNSA. The CDR3 consists of 16 residues.

The J gene is TRBJ2-5, the V gene TRBV2; possibly TRBD1 for D (6 bases). The CDR3 covers 15 residues. Germline CDR1 SNHLY, CDR2 FYNNEI. V lost 8 bases to trimming and J lost 3 bases, with 19 bases between them. The CDR3 loop reads CASGGQLRAKETQYF. The CDR3 DNA is TGTGCCAGCGGAGGACAGCTCCGGGCAAAAGAGACCCAGTACTTC.

This chain uses TRBV28 with TRBJ2-5, with D perhaps matching TRBD1 (6 bases). Between the trimmed V and J ends, which lost 5 bases and 1 base, there was a span of 14 bases. The CDR3 covers 15 residues. Germline-derived CDR1 and CDR2 are MDHEN and SYDVKM. The CDR3 protein is CASSPPDSPQETQYF. The CDR3 DNA is TGTGCCAGCAGTCCGCCGGACAGTCCCCAAGAGACCCAGTACTTC.

This chain uses TRBV14 with TRBJ1-2, with TRBD1 matching 10 bases. The CDR3 totals 14 residues. From germline, CDR1 is SGHDN and CDR2 FVKESK. Germline trimming cut 6 bases from V and 5 bases from J; bases unmatched to any gene: 6. DNA for the CDR3: TGTGCCAGCAGTCCCGGGACAGGGGTTTATGGCTACACCTTC. It codes for CASSPGTGVYGYTF.

The chain couples TRBV7-2 to TRBJ2-1; 7 bases are a match to TRBD1. Germline V gene sequence: CDR1 SGHTA, CDR2 FQGNSA. The CDR3 sequence is 12 residues long. Germline trimming cut 5 bases from V and 10 bases from J; bases unmatched to any gene: 5. CDR3 DNA: TGTGCCAGCAGCAACAGGGGCGGAGAGCAGTTCTTC. It specifies CASSNRGGEQFF.

The V and J genes are TRBV4-1 and TRBJ1-3, with 8 bases lining up with TRBD1. The trim removed 0 bases at V and 0 bases at J, leaving 7 bases unmatched. Germline assignment: CDR1 MGHRA and CDR2 YSYEKL. CDR3 length: 18 amino acids. CDR3 DNA: TGCGCCAGCAGCCAAGAAAGGGCAGGGGGCAGCTCTGGAAACACCATATATTTT. This translates into CASSQERAGGSSGNTIYF.

J is TRBJ1-6 and V is TRBV6-5; a possible D gene is TRBD1 (6 bases). The CDR3 has 15 residues. V was shortened by 3 bases and J by 8 bases, with 14 bases between the two germline ends. Germline V gene sequence: CDR1 MNHEY, CDR2 SVGAGI. The CDR3 reads CASSYGQLGDSPLHF. CDR3 nucleotide sequence: TGTGCCAGCAGTTATGGACAGCTCGGGGATTCACCCCTCCACTTT.

The chain uses TRBV11-1 and TRBJ2-3, with D possibly called TRBD1 or TRBD2 (6 bases each). V shed 1 base and J shed 2 bases, with 7 bases lying between them. CDR1 SGHAT and CDR2 FQDESV come from the germline V gene (reference sequence). This CDR3 is built from 14 residues. This CDR3 reads CASSLGGATDTQYF. The CDR3 DNA reads TGTGCCAGCAGCTTAGGGGGGGCCACAGATACGCAGTATTTT.

The chain combines TRBV30 with TRBJ2-1; D uncertain. The V gene's germline CDR1 is GTSNPN and CDR2 SVGIG (reference sequence). V lost 3 bases and J 0 bases, leaving 3 bases between the germline ends. The CDR3 length is 12 residues. CDR3 coding DNA: TGTGCCTGGAGGGTCTCCTACAATGAGCAGTTCTTC. It translates to CAWRVSYNEQFF.

The chain's CDR3 is CASRWGKNCNQPQHF. CDR3 in DNA: TGTGCCAGCAGGTGGGGTAAGAACTGCAATCAGCCCCAGCATTTT. This chain joins TRBV6-7 and TRBJ1-5; D unclear. TRBV6-7 is labeled an ORF, and its function is uncertain. There are 15 residues in the CDR3. Trimming removed 6 bases at V and 2 bases at J, with 14 bases between.

The chain uses TRBV2 and TRBJ1-2; no clear D. This CDR3 contains 14 residues. CDR1 is SNHLY, CDR2 FYNNEI, per germline. V was pared by 5 bases and J by 1 base, with 11 bases between. CDR3 residues: CASSLQLFNYGYTF. DNA of the CDR3: TGTGCCAGCAGTCTACAGCTTTTTAACTATGGCTACACCTTC.

The CDR3 coding sequence is TGTGCCATCAGTGAGGCGGATAGCAATCAGCCCCAGCATTTT. Residues: CAISEADSNQPQHF. This sequence joins TRBV10-3 and TRBJ1-5; no clear D gene. The CDR3 consists of 14 residues. Germline V gene lookup returns CDR1 ENHRY and CDR2 SYGVKD. The ends were cut back, 2 bases at V and 0 bases at J, with 5 bases in the middle.

The chain recombines TRBV5-4 with TRBJ2-2; TRBD1 agrees at 10 bases. The germline CDR1 and CDR2 sequences are SGHNT and YYREEE (reference sequence). The V and J ends lost 4 bases and 3 bases, in that order; junction bases with no gene match: 6. This CDR3 has 16 residues. In DNA, the CDR3 is TGTGCCAGCAGCACCCGGGACAGGGGCGACACCGGGGAGCTGTTTTTT. Translation gives CASSTRDRGDTGELFF.

The V call is TRBV7-8, the J call TRBJ2-1; 8 bases match TRBD1. The CDR3 loop spans 15 amino acids. The junction had 6 bases not matched to a gene; V was cut back by 6 bases and J by 2 bases. The germline gives CDR1 SGHVS, CDR2 FQNEAQ. The CDR3 sequence is CASRPGGFAYNEQFF. The CDR3 DNA follows: TGTGCCAGCAGGCCAGGGGGCTTTGCCTACAATGAGCAGTTCTTC.

Concerning this clone itself: At one end the junction does not follow the germline gene, possibly because of a read error. The genes are TRBV5-4 and TRBJ1-4; 10 bases fit TRBD1. Germline V lookup: CDR1 SGHNT, CDR2 YYREEE (reference sequence). The CDR3 has 17 residues. CDR3 nucleotide sequence: TGTGCCAGCAGCTCAGACAGGGGGCGAGGGGTGAATGGAAAACTGTTTTTT. Translated: CASSSDRGRGVNGKLFF. Full variable domain (missing parts from reference TRBV5-4 and TRBJ1-4): ETGVTQSPTHLIKTRGQQVTLRCSSQSGHNTVSWYQQALGQGPQFIFQYYREEENGRGNFPPRFSGLQFPNYSSELNVNALELDDSALYLCASSSDRGRGVNGKLFFGSGTQLSVL.

This chain uses TRBV28 with TRBJ1-5; 7 bases line up with TRBD1. This CDR3 region has 14 residues. In germline, CDR1 is MDHEN, CDR2 SYDVKM. J was trimmed by 7 bases and V by 5 bases; bases with no gene match: 8. The DNA for the CDR3 is TGTGCCAGCAGTAAAAGGGGGCGGAGGCAGCCCCAGCATTTT. This gives the protein CASSKRGRRQPQHF. The variable domain in full, with the rest retrieved from reference TRBV28 and TRBJ1-5, is DVKVTQSSRYLVKRTGEKVFLECVQDMDHENMFWYRQDPGLGLRLIYFSYDVKMKEKGDIPEGYSVSREKKERFSLILESASTNQTSMYLCASSKRGRRQPQHFGDGTRLSIL.

The V and J genes are TRBV7-2 and TRBJ2-2; D perhaps matches TRBD2 (6 bases). This CDR3 spans 16 amino acids. The V gene's germline CDR1 is SGHTA and CDR2 FQGNSA. Between the trimmed V and J ends, which lost 4 bases and 7 bases, there was a span of 19 bases. The DNA of the CDR3 is TGTGCCAGCAGCTCGGCGGCATCTCTCGGGGGCGGGGAGCTGTTTTTT. Its protein is CASSSAASLGGGELFF.

This chain joins TRBV19 and TRBJ2-3; weak D call: TRBD1 (7 bases). Germline CDR1 reads LNHDA; CDR2 reads SQIVND (reference sequence). The V and J ends lost 5 bases and 1 base respectively, with 10 bases between them. CDR3 size: 14 residues. CDR3 in amino acids: CASSVRGGTDTQYF. Here the CDR3 DNA reads TGTGCCAGTAGTGTCAGGGGGGGCACAGATACGCAGTATTTT.

The V and J genes are TRBV6-1 and TRBJ1-2, with TRBD1 matching 9 bases. This CDR3 has 15 amino acids. Germline CDR1 MNHNS, CDR2 SASEGT. Germline trimming cut 4 bases from V and 8 bases from J; bases unmatched to any gene: 11. CDR3 bases: TGTGCCAGCAGTGTCGGGACGGGACAGGGTGGCGGCTACACCTTC. This sequence encodes CASSVGTGQGGGYTF.

The chain uses TRBV7-6 and TRBJ2-3, with 8 bases aligning to TRBD2. This CDR3 is built from 20 residues. V lost 5 bases and J lost 0; bases outside the gene matches: 19. Germline V lookup: CDR1 SGHVS, CDR2 FNYEAQ. The CDR3 protein is CASSPRDRSLAGTSTDTQYF. The CDR3 DNA reads TGTGCCAGCAGCCCGAGGGACCGTTCTTTAGCGGGAACTAGCACAGATACGCAGTATTTT. Combining the CDR3 with reference TRBV7-6 and TRBJ2-3 gives the whole variable domain GAGVSQSPRYKVTKRGQDVALRCDPISGHVSLYWYRQALGQGPEFLTYFNYEAQQDKSGLPNDRFSAERPEGSISTLTIQRTEQRDSAMYRCASSPRDRSLAGTSTDTQYFGPGTRLTVL.

This clone was recorded a few times. The chain is built from TRBV19 and TRBJ1-2; D not resolved. Looked up from germline, CDR1 is LNHDA and CDR2 is SQIVND (reference sequence). V lost 7 bases, J lost 4 bases, and 13 bases lay in between. CDR3 length equals 13 residues. CDR3 protein: CASTGDPVYGYTF. CDR3 nucleotide sequence: TGTGCCAGTACAGGAGACCCTGTCTATGGCTACACCTTC.